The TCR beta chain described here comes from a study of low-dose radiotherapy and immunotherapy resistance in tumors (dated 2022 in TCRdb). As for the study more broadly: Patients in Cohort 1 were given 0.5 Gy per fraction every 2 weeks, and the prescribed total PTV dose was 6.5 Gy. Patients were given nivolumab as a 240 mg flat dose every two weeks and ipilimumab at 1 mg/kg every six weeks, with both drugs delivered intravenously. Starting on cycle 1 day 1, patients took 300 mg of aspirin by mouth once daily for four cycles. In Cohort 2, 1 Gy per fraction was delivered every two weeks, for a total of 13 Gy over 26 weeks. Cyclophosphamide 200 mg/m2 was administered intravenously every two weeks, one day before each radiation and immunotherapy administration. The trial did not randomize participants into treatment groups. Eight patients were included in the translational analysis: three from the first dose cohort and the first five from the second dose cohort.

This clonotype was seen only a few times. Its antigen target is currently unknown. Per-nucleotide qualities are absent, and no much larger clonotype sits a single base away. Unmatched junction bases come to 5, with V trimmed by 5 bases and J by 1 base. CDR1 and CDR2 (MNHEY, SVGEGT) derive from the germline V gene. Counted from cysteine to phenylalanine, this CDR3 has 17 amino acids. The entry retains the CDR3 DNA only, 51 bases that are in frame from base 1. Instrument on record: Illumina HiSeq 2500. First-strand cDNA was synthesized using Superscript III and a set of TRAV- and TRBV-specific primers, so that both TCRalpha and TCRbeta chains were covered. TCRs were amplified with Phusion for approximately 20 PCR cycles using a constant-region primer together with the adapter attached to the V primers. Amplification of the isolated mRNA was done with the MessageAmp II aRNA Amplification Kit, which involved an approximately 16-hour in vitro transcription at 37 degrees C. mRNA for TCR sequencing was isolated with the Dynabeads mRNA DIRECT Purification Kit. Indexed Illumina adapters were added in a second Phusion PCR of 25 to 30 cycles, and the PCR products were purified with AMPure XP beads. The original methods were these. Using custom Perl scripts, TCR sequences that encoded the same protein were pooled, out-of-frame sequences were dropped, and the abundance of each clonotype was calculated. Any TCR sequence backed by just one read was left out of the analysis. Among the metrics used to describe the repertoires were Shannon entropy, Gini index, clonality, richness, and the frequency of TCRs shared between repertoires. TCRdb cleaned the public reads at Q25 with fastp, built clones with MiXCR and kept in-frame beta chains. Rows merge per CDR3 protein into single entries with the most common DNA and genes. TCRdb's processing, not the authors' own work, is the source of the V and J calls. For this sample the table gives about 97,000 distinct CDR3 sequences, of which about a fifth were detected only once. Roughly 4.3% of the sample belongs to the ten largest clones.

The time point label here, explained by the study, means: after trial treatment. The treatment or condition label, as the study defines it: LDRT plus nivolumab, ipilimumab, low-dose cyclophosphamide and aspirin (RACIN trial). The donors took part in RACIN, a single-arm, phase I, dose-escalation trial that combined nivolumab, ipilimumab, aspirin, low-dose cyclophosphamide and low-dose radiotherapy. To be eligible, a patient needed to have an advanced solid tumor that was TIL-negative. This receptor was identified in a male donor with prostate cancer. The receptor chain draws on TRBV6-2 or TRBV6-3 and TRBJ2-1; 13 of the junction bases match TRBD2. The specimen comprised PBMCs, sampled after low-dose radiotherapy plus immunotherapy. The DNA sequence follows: TGTGCCAGCAGTGACTGGACTAGCGGGGGTTCCTACAATGAGCAGTTCTTC. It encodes CASSDWTSGGSYNEQFF.